The source of this T cell receptor (beta chain) is a study of shared clonotypes between healthy human individuals. The wider study: Participating donors consisted of two women and a few men aged 18 to 49. Overall study results and limits: Incompleteness in sorted-subset sequencing, despite large depth, was shown by rarefaction.

Of note for this clone: Its matching antigen is unknown. Other DNA sequences of this sample code for an identical CDR3.

Produced via immunoSEQ multiplex PCR; TCRdb's table is partial and in-frame only. Altogether around 2.1 million clones are present, about 93% being singletons, with the ten largest covering under 2%. CD8 cells regarded as naive lacked CD45RO, were positively chosen for CCR7, and omitted terminally differentiated effector memory CD45RA+ cells. CDR3 length: 13 amino acids. V was clipped by 5 bases and J by 3 bases, with 10 bases between them. CDR1 and CDR2 from the germline V gene are SEHNR and FQNEAQ (reference sequence). The material sequenced was naive CD8+ T cells from PBMCs. The chain links TRBV7-9 to TRBJ1-2; D is uncertain. The receptor's source is a man in his late teens or twenties in good health. Some clones in this sample may be carry-over from other donors' samples. The CDR3 loop is CASSDAGDYGYTF. For the CDR3, the DNA is TGTGCCAGCAGCGATGCAGGAGACTATGGCTACACCTTC.